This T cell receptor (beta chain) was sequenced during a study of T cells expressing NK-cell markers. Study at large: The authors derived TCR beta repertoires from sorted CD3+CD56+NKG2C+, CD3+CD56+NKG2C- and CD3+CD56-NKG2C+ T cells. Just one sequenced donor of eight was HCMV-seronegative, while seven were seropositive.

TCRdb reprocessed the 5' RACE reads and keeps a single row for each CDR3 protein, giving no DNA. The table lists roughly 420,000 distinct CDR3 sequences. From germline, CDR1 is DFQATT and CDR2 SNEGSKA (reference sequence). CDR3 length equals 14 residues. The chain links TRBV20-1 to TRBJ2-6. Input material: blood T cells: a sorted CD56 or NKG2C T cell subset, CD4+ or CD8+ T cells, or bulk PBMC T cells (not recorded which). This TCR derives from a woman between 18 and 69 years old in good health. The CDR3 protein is CSAREGSGANVLTF.